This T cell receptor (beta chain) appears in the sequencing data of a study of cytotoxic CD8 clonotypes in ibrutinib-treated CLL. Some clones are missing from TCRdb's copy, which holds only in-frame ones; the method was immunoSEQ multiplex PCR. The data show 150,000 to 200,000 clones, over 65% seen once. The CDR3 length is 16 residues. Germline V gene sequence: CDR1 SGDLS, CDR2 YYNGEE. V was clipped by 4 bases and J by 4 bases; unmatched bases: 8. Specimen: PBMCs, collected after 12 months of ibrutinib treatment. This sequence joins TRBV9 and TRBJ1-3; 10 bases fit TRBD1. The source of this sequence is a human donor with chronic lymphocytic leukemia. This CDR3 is CASSLEDRGGGNTIYF. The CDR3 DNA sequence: TGTGCCAGCAGCCTCGAGGACAGGGGGGGAGGAAACACCATATATTTT.